The 9 T cell receptor beta chains listed next were all sequenced from one sample in a study of shared clonotypes between healthy human individuals. CD45RO-negative cells were positively selected for CCR7, leaving out terminally differentiated effector memory CD45RA+ cells. Clones were sequenced by immunoSEQ multiplex PCR, and TCRdb holds only the in-frame ones, with some missing. This repertoire shows around 610,000 clones, roughly 95% found once; its top ten account for about 0.11%. Sequencing was carried out using naive CD8+ T cells sorted from blood. The receptors originated from a woman under 40 in good health.

This clone came up once. J is TRBJ2-1 and V is TRBV4-1; D tentatively reads TRBD1 or TRBD2 (5 bases each). CDR3 length: 15 amino acids. Germline V CDR1 and CDR2: MGHRA, YSYEKL. Trimming took off 7 bases at V and 4 bases at J, with 17 bases between the two ends. The CDR3 is CASNYPGRKYNEQFF. The CDR3 DNA sequence: TGCGCCAGCAACTACCCGGGACGCAAGTACAATGAGCAGTTCTTC.

This clone occurred once. The chain joins TRBV4-2 to TRBJ2-7; a weak D match, TRBD1 (6 bases). The CDR3 covers 17 residues. The V gene lost 4 bases and the J gene lost 0 bases, with 19 bases spanning the gap. From germline, CDR1 is LGHNA and CDR2 YNFKEQ. The CDR3 DNA is TGTGCCAGCAGCCCAAGGACGGACAGAGGTAGCTCCTACGAGCAGTACTTC. Its translation is CASSPRTDRGSSYEQYF.

V usage is TRBV15 and J usage is TRBJ1-3; D is perhaps TRBD1 (5 bases). The germline V and J ends were trimmed by 0 bases and 0 bases, with 9 bases remaining between them. CDR3 length: 16 residues. The V gene's germline CDR1 is LNHNV and CDR2 YYDKDF (reference sequence). DNA for the CDR3: TGTGCCACCAGCAGAGATCGGGACCCCTCTGGAAACACCATATATTTT. Its protein is CATSRDRDPSGNTIYF.

The rearrangement links TRBV5-1 to TRBJ2-7; D is uncertain. V was shortened by 0 bases and J by 1 base, with 11 bases between the two germline ends. This CDR3 spans 15 amino acids. The V gene's germline CDR1 is SGHRS and CDR2 YFSETQ. The CDR3 protein is CASSLDTSRSYEQYF. The CDR3 nucleotides read TGCGCCAGCAGCTTGGATACTTCTCGTTCCTACGAGCAGTACTTC.

The chain links TRBV27 to TRBJ1-2; 9 bases map to TRBD1. Germline CDR1 and CDR2: MNHEY and SMNVEV (reference sequence). The CDR3 sequence is 14 residues long. V lost 6 bases and J lost 3; bases outside the gene matches: 5. CDR3 protein: CASRAGTGHYGYTF. CDR3 bases: TGTGCCAGCAGAGCCGGGACAGGGCACTATGGCTACACCTTC.

This sequence joins TRBV7-9 and TRBJ1-1; D not resolved. CDR1 is SEHNR and CDR2 is FQNEAQ in the germline V gene (reference sequence). CDR3 length: 15 amino acids. Between the trimmed V and J ends, which lost 4 bases and 3 bases, there was a span of 15 bases. The CDR3, as DNA: TGTGCCAGCAGCTCCCGCCCGCTTGGGGACACTGAAGCTTTCTTT. Translation gives CASSSRPLGDTEAFF.

The J gene is TRBJ2-1, the V gene TRBV28; weak D call: TRBD2 (7 bases). This CDR3 is built from 16 residues. V was clipped by 3 bases and J by 0 bases, with 12 bases between them. Germline CDR1 MDHEN, CDR2 SYDVKM. For the CDR3, the DNA is TGTGCCAGCAGTTTGTTCCGGGGGGCCTCCTACAATGAGCAGTTCTTC. Translation gives CASSLFRGASYNEQFF.

In DNA form, the CDR3 reads TGTGCCAGCAGGGGACAGGGACTAACTGAAGCTTTCTTT. This gives the protein CASRGQGLTEAFF. The rearrangement uses TRBV7-6 and TRBJ1-1; 9 bases agree with TRBD1. CDR1 and CDR2 (germline): SGHVS, FNYEAQ. The CDR3 covers 13 residues. The junction had 4 bases not matched to a gene; V was cut back by 6 bases and J by 5 bases. The whole variable domain, filled in from reference TRBV7-6 and TRBJ1-1, reads GAGVSQSPRYKVTKRGQDVALRCDPISGHVSLYWYRQALGQGPEFLTYFNYEAQQDKSGLPNDRFSAERPEGSISTLTIQRTEQRDSAMYRCASRGQGLTEAFFGQGTRLTVV.

This chain joins TRBV27 and TRBJ1-5; TRBD1 agrees at 12 bases. The CDR3 extends over 15 amino acids. The V and J ends lost 5 bases and 4 bases, in that order; junction bases with no gene match: 3. CDR1 is MNHEY, CDR2 SMNVEV, per germline (reference sequence). The CDR3 nucleotides are TGTGCCAGCAGTCCGGGACAGGGGGCAAATCAGCCCCAGCATTTT. This gives the protein CASSPGQGANQPQHF.